This T cell receptor (beta chain) emerged from a study of blood T cell repertoires in COVID-19. Overall study: Specimens from acute and convalescent COVID-19 originated in the United States, Italy and Spain. T cells, B-cell-depleted T cells, or PBMCs provided the cDNA or gDNA that served as material.

The count of this clone is one. TCRdb's table, derived via immunoSEQ multiplex PCR, lists solely in-frame clones and lacks some. The table has approximately 400,000 clones, 70% to 85% seen once; the top ten hold more than 1%. This CDR3 has 13 amino acids. Germline values: CDR1 KGHSH, CDR2 LQKENI. V was clipped by 1 base and J by 11 bases, with 14 bases between them. This TCR derives from a human donor with acute or convalescent COVID-19. The donor label of this sample is uncertain. The sample consisted of peripheral blood. This chain connects TRBV18 to TRBJ1-1; no reliable D call. The CDR3 spells CASSPLEETRAFF. The DNA of the CDR3 is TGTGCCAGCTCACCACTGGAGGAGACAAGGGCTTTCTTT. Complete variable domain (other parts from reference TRBV18 and TRBJ1-1): NAGVMQNPRHLVRRRGQEARLRCSPMKGHSHVYWYRQLPEEGLKFMVYLQKENIIDESGMPKERFSAEFPKEGPSILRIQQVVRGDSAAYFCASSPLEETRAFFGQGTRLTVV.